The text below deals with one T cell receptor beta chain. Its specificity is unknown. This specimen belongs to a study of PD-1 blockade in classical Hodgkin lymphoma. Across the study: The patients were dosed with nivolumab 3 mg/kg, infused intravenously every 2 weeks.

Sequencing used immunoSEQ multiplex PCR; TCRdb keeps in-frame clones, though not all of them. Of about 64,000 clones listed, roughly 92% are singletons. Study results and limitations: The authors excluded patients who started nivolumab under 1 year after ASCT.

Time point reported: cycle 4 day 1 (C4D1), after 5 to 7 weeks of nivolumab. Relapse was seen in all patients after autologous stem cell transplantation, and brentuximab vedotin exposure was variable. Progressive disease, partial response or complete response was each patient's best response. Germline values: CDR1 PRHDT, CDR2 FYEKMQ (reference sequence). J gave up 5 bases and V 5 bases, and 13 bases lay outside the gene matches. The CDR3 is 16 residues long. This receptor was taken from a human donor with classical Hodgkin lymphoma. V gene TRBV13 combines with J gene TRBJ2-7, with 9 bases fitting TRBD1. Sequenced material: peripheral blood mononuclear cells (PBMCs), taken before the fourth cycle of nivolumab. CDR3 protein: CASSMPATGGKDEQYF. CDR3 sequence (DNA): TGTGCCAGCAGCATGCCAGCGACAGGGGGAAAGGACGAGCAGTACTTC.